This record covers a single T cell receptor (beta chain). Its antigen is still unknown. CD8 cells regarded as naive lacked CD45RO, were positively chosen for CCR7, and omitted terminally differentiated effector memory CD45RA+ cells. Profiled with immunoSEQ multiplex PCR; TCRdb holds only in-frame clones, not every one. The table includes more than 2 million clones, around 96% detected once. The data belong to a study of shared clonotypes between healthy human individuals. The length of the CDR3 is 13 residues. Germline values: CDR1 MNHNY, CDR2 SVGAGI (reference sequence). J lost 7 bases, V lost 6 bases, and 2 bases had no gene match. Study-level results: Memory subsets generally showed lower estimated richness than naive subsets. Relative to clonotypes present in all four donors, those not shared had lower generation probabilities. Only blood samples were collected, and tissue repertoires likely differ.

The sequenced sample consisted of naive CD8+ T cells sorted from blood. The clonotype originates from a man younger than 30 in good health. The V and J genes are TRBV6-6 and TRBJ2-1; 11 nucleotides line up with TRBD2. DNA of the CDR3: TGTGCCAGCAGGGTAGCGGGGGGGAATGAGCAGTTCTTC. Translation: CASRVAGGNEQFF.